Shown below are 32 T cell receptor beta chains from a single sample sequenced in a study of blood T cell repertoires in COVID-19. Sequencing was performed with immunoSEQ multiplex PCR; in TCRdb, only in-frame clones are kept and a portion is missing. This table has 350,000 to 450,000 clones, 75% to 90% appearing once. Sequenced input: peripheral blood. Receptors originate from a woman aged 18-29 years with acute or convalescent COVID-19.

This clone occurred a few times. The chain recombines TRBV10-2 with TRBJ1-1; TRBD1 aligns across 7 bases. The CDR3 loop spans 14 amino acids. CDR1 and CDR2 from the germline V gene are WSHSY and SAAADI. V shed 5 bases and J 5 bases; nucleotides not matched to a gene: 8. CDR3 in DNA: TGCGCCAGCAGTTATCAGGGGGTAAGGACTGAAGCTTTCTTT. Translating it yields CASSYQGVRTEAFF.

The gene calls are TRBV2 and TRBJ2-7; 8 bases line up with TRBD1. The CDR3 has 13 residues. The germline V gene encodes CDR1 SNHLY and CDR2 FYNNEI. Trimming took 3 bases from V and 3 from J; bases not matched to a gene: 1. The CDR3 DNA sequence: TGTGCCAGCAGTGATGACAGGGGCTACGAGCAGTACTTC. The encoded protein is CASSDDRGYEQYF.

This chain uses TRBV5-1 with TRBJ2-3; D may be TRBD2 (5 bases). The V gene's germline CDR1 is SGHRS and CDR2 YFSETQ. The CDR3 has 16 residues. V shed 4 bases and J shed 5 bases, with 20 bases lying between them. Here the CDR3 DNA reads TGCGCCAGCAGCCCGCCCGACCGAGGCGAGGGAGATACGCAGTATTTT. Residues: CASSPPDRGEGDTQYF. Combining the CDR3 with reference TRBV5-1 and TRBJ2-3 gives the whole variable domain KAGVTQTPRYLIKTRGQQVTLSCSPISGHRSVSWYQQTPGQGLQFLFEYFSETQRNKGNFPGRFSGRQFSNSRSEMNVSTLELGDSALYLCASSPPDRGEGDTQYFGPGTRLTVL.

This sequence joins TRBV6-5 and TRBJ1-2; 7 nucleotides agree with TRBD1. V trimming: 5 bases; J trimming: 8 bases; junction bases outside the gene matches: 5. Germline V gene lookup returns CDR1 MNHEY and CDR2 SVGAGI. The CDR3 length is 12 residues. The CDR3 sequence: CASSLTQGGYTF. CDR3 sequence (DNA): TGTGCCAGCAGTCTTACACAGGGGGGCTACACCTTC.

The chain couples TRBV28 to TRBJ2-7; 9 bases align to TRBD1. The CDR3 extends over 15 amino acids. V trimming: 6 bases; J trimming: 7 bases; junction bases outside the gene matches: 13. Germline V gene data show CDR1 as MDHEN and CDR2 as SYDVKM. CDR3 residues: CASRPGLNRGLEQYF. Here the CDR3 DNA reads TGTGCCAGCAGGCCGGGGTTGAACAGGGGGCTTGAGCAGTACTTC.

There are a few counts of this clone. The V gene is TRBV24-1, the J gene TRBJ2-1; 10 nucleotides line up with TRBD2. Trimming removed 1 base from V and 10 bases from J; junction bases left unmatched: 3. Looked up from germline, CDR1 is KGHDR and CDR2 is SFDVKD. The CDR3 extends over 14 amino acids. DNA for the CDR3: TGTGCCACCAGTGATTTAAGACTAGCGGGCGAGCAGTTCTTC. This gives the protein CATSDLRLAGEQFF.

This sequence joins TRBV7-8 and TRBJ2-5; weak D call: TRBD2 (5 bases). In germline, CDR1 is SGHVS, CDR2 FQNEAQ. The CDR3 extends over 15 amino acids. V was shortened by 1 base and J by 5 bases, with 14 bases between the two germline ends. The CDR3 reads CASSLGVGIEETQYF. The CDR3 DNA sequence: TGTGCCAGCAGCTTAGGCGTCGGGATCGAGGAGACCCAGTACTTC.

The gene calls are TRBV7-6 and TRBJ2-2; D is undetermined. Between the trimmed V and J ends, which lost 6 bases and 7 bases, there was a span of 12 bases. The CDR3 length is 13 residues. CDR1 and CDR2 (germline): SGHVS, FNYEAQ. The CDR3 loop reads CASSQPGGGELFF. The CDR3 region has the DNA TGTGCCAGCAGTCAACCAGGTGGCGGGGAGCTGTTTTTT.

This clone occurred many times. This chain joins TRBV3-1 (or the pseudogene TRBV3-2) and TRBJ1-1; no reliable D call. This CDR3 has 15 residues. Looked up from germline, CDR1 is LGHDT and CDR2 is YNNKEL (reference sequence). Trimming stripped 4 bases from V and 3 bases from J, with 15 bases between. The CDR3 protein is CASSLRYRTDTEAFF. Here the CDR3 DNA reads TGTGCCAGCAGCCTCCGTTACAGAACGGACACTGAAGCTTTCTTT.

The chain uses TRBV6-1 and TRBJ1-2; D remains unclear. The CDR3 spans 13 residues. V dropped 2 bases and J dropped 8 bases, with 12 bases sitting between them. Germline V lookup: CDR1 MNHNS, CDR2 SASEGT. The CDR3 DNA is TGTGCCAGCAGTGAATTCCACGGAGGCGGCTACACCTTC. Encoded protein: CASSEFHGGGYTF.

The genes are TRBV6-4 and TRBJ1-1, with TRBD1 as a possible D gene (6 bases). The CDR3 covers 15 residues. The V end was cut by 7 bases, the J end by 7 bases, with 22 bases between. Germline values: CDR1 MRHNA, CDR2 SNTAGT. CDR3 amino acids: CASNPRQDRLHEAFF. The CDR3, as DNA: TGTGCCAGCAATCCCAGACAGGACCGATTGCATGAAGCTTTCTTT.

The J gene is TRBJ2-1, the V gene TRBV28, with 9 bases aligning to TRBD2. The CDR3 length is 15 residues. V lost 1 base, J lost 5 bases, and 3 bases stayed unmatched. The germline gives CDR1 MDHEN, CDR2 SYDVKM. The CDR3 DNA sequence: TGTGCCAGCAGTTTATTAGCTAGCGGGAACAATGAGCAGTTCTTC. Translated, it gives CASSLLASGNNEQFF.

The chain combines TRBV7-9 with TRBJ2-1; 7 positions match TRBD1. Trimming cost V 3 bases and J 8 bases; bases outside gene matches: 10. CDR1 and CDR2 from the germline V gene are SEHNR and FQNEAQ (reference sequence). This CDR3 contains 15 residues. The CDR3 nucleotides are TGTGCCAGCAGCTTGGGATGGGACAGATCGTATGAGCAGTTCTTC. Its protein product is CASSLGWDRSYEQFF.

This clone has just one count. The V gene is TRBV5-6, the J gene TRBJ1-5; TRBD1 matches at 7 bases. With 4 bases clipped from V and 5 bases from J, the junction kept 6 bases outside the gene matches. The germline V gene has CDR1 SGHDT and CDR2 YYEEEE. The CDR3 is 14 amino acids. In nucleotides, the CDR3 is TGTGCCAGCAGCCCGACAGGGTTGGATCAGCCCCAGCATTTT. Its translation: CASSPTGLDQPQHF. Full variable domain (outside the CDR3, taken from reference TRBV5-6 and TRBJ1-5): DAGVTQSPTHLIKTRGQQVTLRCSPKSGHDTVSWYQQALGQGPQFIFQYYEEEERQRGNFPDRFSGHQFPNYSSELNVNALLLGDSALYLCASSPTGLDQPQHFGDGTRLSIL.

This chain links TRBV19 with TRBJ1-4; TRBD1 is a possible D gene (6 bases). The CDR3 covers 17 residues. Trimming took off 8 bases at V and 7 bases at J, with 26 bases between the two ends. CDR1 is LNHDA and CDR2 is SQIVND in the germline V gene (reference sequence). CDR3 sequence: CASLPRGGAFPSEKLFF. The CDR3 nucleotides read TGTGCCAGTCTCCCCCGAGGGGGGGCTTTTCCGTCTGAAAAACTGTTTTTT.

The chain recombines TRBV7-2 with TRBJ1-1; 7 nucleotides align to TRBD1. Germline V gene sequence: CDR1 SGHTA, CDR2 FQGNSA. V lost 8 bases and J lost 5; bases outside the gene matches: 14. The CDR3 spans 15 residues. The CDR3 DNA follows: TGTGCCAGCGCCCTACAGGGGCCGCCCGGAACTGAAGCTTTCTTT. Encoded protein: CASALQGPPGTEAFF.

The chain recombines TRBV27 with TRBJ1-4; TRBD1 matches 7 bases. With V trimmed by 4 bases and J by 1 base, 18 bases remained unmatched. The CDR3 is made up of 20 amino acids. CDR1 MNHEY and CDR2 SMNVEV come from the germline V gene (reference sequence). The CDR3 nucleotides read TGTGCCAGCAGTTCCCTGGTAGCGGGACAGCCTTTTAGAACTAATGAAAAACTGTTTTTT. Protein sequence: CASSSLVAGQPFRTNEKLFF.

The gene calls are TRBV19 and TRBJ1-4; D is uncertain. Germline V gene lookup returns CDR1 LNHDA and CDR2 SQIVND (reference sequence). The CDR3 extends over 16 amino acids. Trimming removed 3 bases from V and 0 bases from J, with 11 bases in between. CDR3 residues: CASSMPGGPTNEKLFF. The CDR3 DNA is TGTGCCAGTAGTATGCCCGGAGGCCCAACTAATGAAAAACTGTTTTTT. Combining the CDR3 with reference TRBV19 and TRBJ1-4 gives the whole variable domain DGGITQSPKYLFRKEGQNVTLSCEQNLNHDAMYWYRQDPGQGLRLIYYSQIVNDFQKGDIAEGYSVSREKKESFPLTVTSAQKNPTAFYLCASSMPGGPTNEKLFFGSGTQLSVL.

The chain couples TRBV4-1 to TRBJ1-2; unclear D gene. V dropped 1 base and J dropped 3 bases, with 6 bases sitting between them. The germline V gene encodes CDR1 MGHRA and CDR2 YSYEKL. The CDR3 extends over 13 amino acids. CDR3 sequence reads: CASSQAADYGYTF. The CDR3, as DNA: TGCGCCAGCAGCCAAGCCGCGGACTATGGCTACACCTTC.

V gene TRBV5-8 combines with J gene TRBJ1-5; D uncertain. The germline V gene encodes CDR1 SGHTS and CDR2 YDEGEE. CDR3 length: 16 residues. V lost 4 bases and J 0 bases, leaving 14 bases between the germline ends. The CDR3 region is CASSRLPGNSNQPQHF. CDR3 nucleotides: TGTGCCAGCAGCCGACTACCGGGAAATAGCAATCAGCCCCAGCATTTT.

This chain links TRBV2 with TRBJ2-3; D gene unclear. Germline CDR1 is SNHLY and CDR2 is FYNNEI. Trimming removed 2 bases from V and 6 bases from J, with 15 bases in between. The CDR3 contains 15 residues. CDR3 in DNA: TGTGCCAGCAGTGAAATAGTCGCCTATAGTGATACGCAGTATTTT. This encodes CASSEIVAYSDTQYF. Looking up the rest from reference TRBV2 and TRBJ2-3 gives the full variable domain: EPEVTQTPSHQVTQMGQEVILRCVPISNHLYFYWYRQILGQKVEFLVSFYNNEISEKSEIFDDQFSVERPDGSNFTLKIRSTKLEDSAMYFCASSEIVAYSDTQYFGPGTRLTVL.

The chain carries TRBV10-3 and TRBJ2-2; TRBD1 matches 7 bases. The germline CDR1 and CDR2 sequences are ENHRY and SYGVKD. V shed 10 bases, J shed 3 bases, and the junction held 5 bases outside the gene matches. The CDR3 length is 13 residues. The CDR3 region is CATGDRDTGELFF. As DNA, the CDR3 is TGTGCCACCGGAGACAGGGACACCGGGGAGCTGTTTTTT.

The gene calls are TRBV5-1 and TRBJ2-5; 8 bases agree with TRBD1. Losses at the gene ends were 5 bases for V and 4 bases for J; bases not matched to a gene: 4. The CDR3 loop spans 13 amino acids. CDR1 is SGHRS and CDR2 is YFSETQ in the germline V gene. Here the CDR3 DNA reads TGCGCCAGCAGGCCACAGGGGGGAGAGACCCAGTACTTC. Encoded protein: CASRPQGGETQYF.

The genes are TRBV19 and TRBJ1-5; maybe TRBD1 (6 bases). This CDR3 spans 17 amino acids. Germline loops: CDR1 LNHDA, CDR2 SQIVND (reference sequence). Trimming removed 0 bases at V and 5 bases at J, with 17 bases between. CDR3: CASSIDLAGGEYQPQHF. CDR3 DNA sequence: TGTGCCAGTAGTATAGACCTCGCTGGGGGCGAGTATCAGCCCCAGCATTTT.

This sequence joins TRBV28 and TRBJ1-5, with 8 bases that match TRBD1. The CDR3 spans 14 residues. Germline CDR1 and CDR2: MDHEN and SYDVKM. V shed 10 bases and J 7 bases; nucleotides not matched to a gene: 12. For the CDR3, the DNA is TGTGCCACCTCAGATCTACAGGGGGACCAGCCCCAGCATTTT. It codes for CATSDLQGDQPQHF.

The chain carries TRBV10-3 and TRBJ1-2; D not resolved. Deletions cut 6 bases from V and 0 bases from J, with 5 bases between. There are 12 residues in the CDR3. The germline gives CDR1 ENHRY, CDR2 SYGVKD. CDR3 region: CAISPTNYGYTF. The DNA for the CDR3 is TGTGCCATCAGCCCAACTAACTATGGCTACACCTTC.

DNA of the CDR3: TGTGCCAGCAGTTACTCGGGAACAGGGGTCTATGGCTACACCTTC. The encoded protein is CASSYSGTGVYGYTF. The chain combines TRBV6-5 with TRBJ1-2, with 7 bases fitting TRBD1. The CDR3 length is 15 residues. Trimming cost V 0 bases and J 4 bases; bases outside gene matches: 5. Germline V gives CDR1 MNHEY, CDR2 SVGAGI.

The chain recombines TRBV19 with TRBJ1-2; 8 positions match TRBD1. The J segment lost 7 bases and the V segment lost 6 bases, leaving 13 bases of the junction unmatched. The CDR3 has 15 amino acids. The germline V gene has CDR1 LNHDA and CDR2 SQIVND (reference sequence). The CDR3 DNA reads TGTGCCAGTAGGACCCGGGACAGGTCCTATCGTGGCTACACCTTC. Amino acids: CASRTRDRSYRGYTF.

The rearrangement uses TRBV6-6 and TRBJ1-2; D gene unclear. Trimming shortened V by 5 bases and J by 1 base, and 14 bases separated the two germline ends. Germline lookup yields CDR1 MNHNY and CDR2 SVGAGI (reference sequence). The CDR3 has 15 amino acids. CDR3 bases: TGTGCCAGCAGTCGATCCGGGGTCGATAACTATGGCTACACCTTC. Its translation: CASSRSGVDNYGYTF.

The genes are TRBV6-1 and TRBJ1-2, with D possibly being TRBD1 (5 bases). The CDR3 is made up of 17 amino acids. Germline assignment: CDR1 MNHNS and CDR2 SASEGT. With 2 bases removed from V and 0 bases from J, the gap between germline ends came to 16 bases. In DNA, the CDR3 is TGTGCCAGCAGTGAACGTCCAGGGAATGGAGCTAACTATGGCTACACCTTC. Amino acid sequence: CASSERPGNGANYGYTF.

This chain links TRBV30 with TRBJ2-1; D remains ambiguous. The CDR3 is 14 amino acids. Germline CDR1 reads GTSNPN; CDR2 reads SVGIG (reference sequence). CDR3 in DNA: TGTGCTCATACGGGTAACTACCCATACAATGAGCAGTTCTTC. Amino acids: CAHTGNYPYNEQFF.

The V call is TRBV5-4, the J call TRBJ2-2, with D perhaps matching TRBD2 (5 bases). The germline CDR1 and CDR2 sequences are SGHNT and YYREEE (reference sequence). The CDR3 consists of 12 residues. V was pared by 6 bases and J by 7 bases, with 10 bases between. The DNA of the CDR3 is TGTGCCAGCAATCATCGGGACGGGGAGCTGTTTTTT. Residues: CASNHRDGELFF.